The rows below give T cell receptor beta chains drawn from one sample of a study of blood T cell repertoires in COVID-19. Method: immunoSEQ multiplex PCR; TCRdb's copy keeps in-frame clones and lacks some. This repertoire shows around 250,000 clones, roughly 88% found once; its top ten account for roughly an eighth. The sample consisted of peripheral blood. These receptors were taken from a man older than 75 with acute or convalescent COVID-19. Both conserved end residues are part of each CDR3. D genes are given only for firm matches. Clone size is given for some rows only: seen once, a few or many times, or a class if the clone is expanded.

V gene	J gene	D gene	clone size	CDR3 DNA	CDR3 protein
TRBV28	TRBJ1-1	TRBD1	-	TGTGCCAGCCTCGGACAGGGGGCGTTAGCTGAAGCTTTCTTT	CASLGQGALAEAFF
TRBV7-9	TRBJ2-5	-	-	TGTGCCAGCAGCCCAGACAGTAACCAAGAGACCCAGTACTTC	CASSPDSNQETQYF
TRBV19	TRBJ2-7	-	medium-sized	TGTGCCAGTAGTATGACACAGGGTTACGAGCAGTACTTC	CASSMTQGYEQYF
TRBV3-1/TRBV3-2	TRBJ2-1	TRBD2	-	TGTGCCAGCAGCCGGGTGACTAGCGGGAGGTATGACAATGAGCAGTTCTTC	CASSRVTSGRYDNEQFF
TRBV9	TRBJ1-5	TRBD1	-	TGTGCCAGCAGCGCGGGACAGGGTAGCAATCAGCCCCAGCATTTT	CASSAGQGSNQPQHF
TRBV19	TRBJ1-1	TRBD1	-	TGTGCCAGTAGTGTACCAGGGGGCGCGGGCACTGAAGCTTTCTTT	CASSVPGGAGTEAFF
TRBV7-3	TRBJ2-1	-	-	TGTGCCAGCAGCTTAGGCGGCTTAAAGGATGAGCAGTTCTTC	CASSLGGLKDEQFF
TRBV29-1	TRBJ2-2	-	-	TGCAGCGTCTCAGGGACCGGGGAGCTGTTTTTT	CSVSGTGELFF
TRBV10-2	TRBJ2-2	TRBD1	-	TGCGCCAGCAGTCGGCCCGGGACAGCGAACACCGGGGAGCTGTTTTTT	CASSRPGTANTGELFF
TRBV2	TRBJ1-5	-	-	TGTGCCAGCACCCAATACGGACAGCAAAATCAGCCCCAGCATTTT	CASTQYGQQNQPQHF
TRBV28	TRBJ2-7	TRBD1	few	TGTGCCAGCAGTTCGGACAGGAACGAGCAGTACTTC	CASSSDRNEQYF
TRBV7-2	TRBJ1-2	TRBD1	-	TGTGCCAGCAGCTTACAAACAGGGGGTTCCTCCTATGGCTACACCTTC	CASSLQTGGSSYGYTF
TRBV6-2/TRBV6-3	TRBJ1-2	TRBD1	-	TGTGCCAGCAGTTACGCCGGGACAGGGGGAGGCTATGGCTACACCTTC	CASSYAGTGGGYGYTF
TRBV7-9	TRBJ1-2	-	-	TGTGCCAGCAGCCCAAACACAGACTATGGCTACACCTTC	CASSPNTDYGYTF
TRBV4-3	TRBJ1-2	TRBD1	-	TGCGCCAGCAGCCAAGATTCGAACAGGGGAGTAGTTGGTGGCTACACCTTC	CASSQDSNRGVVGGYTF
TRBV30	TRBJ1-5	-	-	TGTGCCTGGAGTCCGGGGCCCCAGCATTTT	CAWSPGPQHF
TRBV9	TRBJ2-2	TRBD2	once	TGTGCCAGCAGCTTTCCTAGCGGGGGGAAGATTGCCGGGGAGCTGTTTTTT	CASSFPSGGKIAGELFF
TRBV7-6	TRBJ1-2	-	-	TGTGCCGTCGTTAGGTCGAAACGAGGGTCTACTGGCTACACCTTC	CAVVRSKRGSTGYTF
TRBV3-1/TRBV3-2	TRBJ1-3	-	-	TGTGCCAGCAGCCAAGCCCCGGGGTTTGGAGACACCATATATTTT	CASSQAPGFGDTIYF